This T cell receptor beta chain was captured by sequencing in a study of cytomegalovirus exposure and HLA in healthy donors. Use of 60 Vbeta and 13 Jbeta primers characterized the PCR. Methods used by the authors: A later analysis counted approximately 80 million unique TCR beta chains, some 11 million shared. Repertoires were generated with immunoSEQ multiplex PCR, while TCRdb's copy carries only in-frame clones and drops some. That table supplies the V and J calls and clone size; D and trimming were determined from the DNA. The repertoire consists of roughly 220,000 clones, with about 81% occurring once and the leading ten covering around 3%. V shed 6 bases and J 0 bases; nucleotides not matched to a gene: 5. The length of the CDR3 is 15 residues. CDR1 is MNHEY and CDR2 is SVGAGI in the germline V gene.

The receptor's source is a woman in her forties in good health and CMV-seronegative. This chain joins TRBV6-5 and TRBJ1-1; TRBD1 matches at 9 bases. The sequencing sample was made of PBMCs. The CDR3 spells CASRGTGLLNTEAFF. Written as DNA, the CDR3 is TGTGCCAGCAGAGGGACAGGGCTATTGAACACTGAAGCTTTCTTT.